These T cell receptor beta chains were read from a single sample in a study of blood T cells in healthy people across ages. One entry per CDR3 protein results from TCRdb running MiXCR on the 5' RACE reads. The repertoire holds 1,300,000 or so distinct CDR3 sequences, with approximately 59% as singletons. Sequenced sample: blood. The receptor source for this set is a man younger than 30 in good health. Each CDR3 is given with its conserved first and last residue. Fields, in order: J gene, clone size, V gene, D gene, CDR3 DNA, CDR3 protein. A D gene is named only where the DNA matches it firmly. Clone size is not always given. Where it is, it says once, few, many or a class for expanded clones.

j_gene: TRBJ1-2; abundance: NA; v_gene: TRBV20-1; d_gene: TRBD1; CDR3nt: TGCAGTGCTAGAGCGACGGGACAGGGAAAGCACTATGGCTACACCTTC; CDR3aa: CSARATGQGKHYGYTF
j_gene: TRBJ1-1; abundance: NA; v_gene: TRBV7-8; d_gene: NA; CDR3nt: TGTGCCAGCAGCTTACGGACCCGGGATGCGGGTTTCACTGAAGCTTTCTTT; CDR3aa: CASSLRTRDAGFTEAFF
j_gene: TRBJ2-5; abundance: few; v_gene: TRBV29-1; d_gene: NA; CDR3nt: TGCAGCGTCTGCAAAGGGATCTGGGAGACCCAGTACTTC; CDR3aa: CSVCKGIWETQYF
j_gene: TRBJ1-2; abundance: NA; v_gene: TRBV5-8; d_gene: NA; CDR3nt: TGTGCCAGCAGCTGGGACCGCGGTCAAGTTTCTGGCTACACCTTC; CDR3aa: CASSWDRGQVSGYTF
j_gene: TRBJ2-7; abundance: NA; v_gene: TRBV9; d_gene: NA; CDR3nt: TGTGCCAGCCGATGGGGCGATGAGCAGTACTTC; CDR3aa: CASRWGDEQYF
j_gene: TRBJ2-4; abundance: NA; v_gene: TRBV25-1; d_gene: TRBD1; CDR3nt: TGTGCCAACAGGCCGGACAGGCCCAAAAACATTCAGTACTTC; CDR3aa: CANRPDRPKNIQYF
j_gene: TRBJ2-1; abundance: once; v_gene: TRBV20-1; d_gene: TRBD1; CDR3nt: TGCAGTGCAAAGAACAGGGGGGCCCCTTACAATGAGCAGTTCTTC; CDR3aa: CSAKNRGAPYNEQFF
j_gene: TRBJ1-1; abundance: NA; v_gene: TRBV5-5; d_gene: NA; CDR3nt: TGTGCCAGCAGCTTGCTTAGAGGACTGACCGAAGCTTTCTTT; CDR3aa: CASSLLRGLTEAFF
j_gene: TRBJ2-5; abundance: NA; v_gene: TRBV5-1; d_gene: NA; CDR3nt: TGCGCCAGCAGCTTGGTGGGGAATCGAGAGACCCAGTACTTC; CDR3aa: CASSLVGNRETQYF
j_gene: TRBJ1-1; abundance: NA; v_gene: TRBV11-2; d_gene: NA; CDR3nt: TGTGCCAGCAGCTCGATGAGGGGTCGGAATACTGAAGCTTTCTTT; CDR3aa: CASSSMRGRNTEAFF
j_gene: TRBJ1-4; abundance: NA; v_gene: TRBV12-3/TRBV12-4; d_gene: NA; CDR3nt: TGTGCCAGCAGCCCGATAATGACGGAGGCTAATGAAAAACTGTTTTTT; CDR3aa: CASSPIMTEANEKLFF
j_gene: TRBJ1-4; abundance: few; v_gene: TRBV7-2; d_gene: NA; CDR3nt: TGTGCCAGCAGCTTACGGGGTTCGAATAATGAAAAACTGTTTTTT; CDR3aa: CASSLRGSNNEKLFF
j_gene: TRBJ2-5; abundance: NA; v_gene: TRBV27; d_gene: NA; CDR3nt: TGTGCCAGCAGTTTTCTGTCCCAATTGGCTACCCAGTACTTC; CDR3aa: CASSFLSQLATQYF
j_gene: TRBJ1-1; abundance: NA; v_gene: TRBV10-3; d_gene: NA; CDR3nt: TGTGCCATCAGTGACCCTTATGGCACTGAAGCTTTCTTT; CDR3aa: CAISDPYGTEAFF
j_gene: TRBJ2-3; abundance: NA; v_gene: TRBV12-3/TRBV12-4; d_gene: TRBD2; CDR3nt: TGTGCCAGCAGTGAGCGGGGGACTCACACAGATACGCAGTATTTT; CDR3aa: CASSERGTHTDTQYF
j_gene: TRBJ2-7; abundance: NA; v_gene: TRBV20-1; d_gene: NA; CDR3nt: TGCAGTGCCTTGCGGGACAGCCCACTTTACGAGCAGTACTTC; CDR3aa: CSALRDSPLYEQYF
j_gene: TRBJ1-5; abundance: few; v_gene: TRBV27; d_gene: TRBD1; CDR3nt: TGTGCCAGCAGTTTATCCAGGGGGCGGAATCAGCCCCAGCATTTT; CDR3aa: CASSLSRGRNQPQHF
j_gene: TRBJ2-6; abundance: NA; v_gene: TRBV7-9; d_gene: NA; CDR3nt: TGTGCCAGCAGCCATCTGATCTCTGGGGCCAACGTCCTGACTTTC; CDR3aa: CASSHLISGANVLTF
j_gene: TRBJ2-4; abundance: NA; v_gene: TRBV21-1; d_gene: NA; CDR3nt: TGTGCCAGCCTAGGACCCAGGGGGCCCCTCAAAAACATTCAGTACTTC; CDR3aa: CASLGPRGPLKNIQYF
j_gene: TRBJ2-5; abundance: NA; v_gene: TRBV20-1; d_gene: TRBD2; CDR3nt: TGCAGTGCTAGGTCACTAGCGGGAGTTGATGAGACCCAGTACTTC; CDR3aa: CSARSLAGVDETQYF
j_gene: TRBJ2-5; abundance: NA; v_gene: TRBV7-8; d_gene: NA; CDR3nt: TGTGCCAGCAGCTCCCACGAAGGAGAGACCCAGTACTTC; CDR3aa: CASSSHEGETQYF
j_gene: TRBJ1-1; abundance: few; v_gene: TRBV13; d_gene: TRBD1; CDR3nt: TGTGCCAGCAGCCAAAACCGGGACAGGGGCGATGAGGACACTGAAGCTTTCTTT; CDR3aa: CASSQNRDRGDEDTEAFF
j_gene: TRBJ2-7; abundance: NA; v_gene: TRBV5-4; d_gene: NA; CDR3nt: TGTGCCAGCAGGAACGGACTAAGCGGAACCTACAATGAGCAGTACTTC; CDR3aa: CASRNGLSGTYNEQYF